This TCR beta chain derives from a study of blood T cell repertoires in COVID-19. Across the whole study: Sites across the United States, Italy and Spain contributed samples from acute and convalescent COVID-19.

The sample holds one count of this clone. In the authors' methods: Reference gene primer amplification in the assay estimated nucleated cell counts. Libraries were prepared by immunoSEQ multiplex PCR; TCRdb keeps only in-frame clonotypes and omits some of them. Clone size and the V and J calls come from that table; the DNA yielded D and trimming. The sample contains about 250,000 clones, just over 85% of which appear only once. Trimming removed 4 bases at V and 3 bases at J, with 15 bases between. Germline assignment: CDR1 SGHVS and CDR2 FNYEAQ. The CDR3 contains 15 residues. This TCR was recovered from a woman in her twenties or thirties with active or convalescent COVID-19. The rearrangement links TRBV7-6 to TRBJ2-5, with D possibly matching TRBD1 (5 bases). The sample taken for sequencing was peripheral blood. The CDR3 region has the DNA TGTGCCAGCAGCTCCGCCCCAGGGATGGAAGAGACCCAGTACTTC. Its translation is CASSSAPGMEETQYF.